This paragraph reports one T cell receptor (beta chain). The antigen it recognizes is unknown. No base-level quality is on record; no much larger clone is a single base apart. The source of the sample is a study of T cell clonotyping in hematopoietic cell transplantation (dated by TCRdb to the early 2020s). General notes on the study: In the study, over a hundred blood samples were gathered from roughly 35 consecutive transplant recipients and their related donors. Patients were recruited between 2015 and early 2017 and followed until September 2020 or death. General conclusions and limits of the study: Overlap with donor repertoires was found for only a small fraction of recipient repertoires, with over 95% found to appear de novo at the given depth. The sample size was limited and the cells went unsorted, which meant the CD4 and CD8 repertoire contributions could not be told apart. Broader TCR repertoire diversity after transplant was predicted by Inverse Simpson Index values from donors and from recipients before transplant. After transplant, TCR diversity in recipients dropped, and pathologically expanded clonotypes climbed progressively between day 30 and day 180.

Via the germline V gene, CDR1 is SGHTA and CDR2 FQGNSA. The CDR3 runs 14 amino acids, cysteine and phenylalanine included. Only the CDR3 portion is preserved as DNA: 42 bases, with reading frame beginning at the first base. V is reduced by 3 bases and J by 7 bases, leaving a spacing of 15 bases between them. What the time point label conveys for this sample: 100 days after allo-HCT. Blood samples were obtained from recipients approximately 28 days before transplant and at days 30, 100 and 180 after transplant. Using Nuclei Lysis Solution, genomic DNA was extracted from unfractionated peripheral blood mononuclear cells that were either fresh or cryopreserved. The immunoSEQ assay, a bias-controlled multiplex PCR using V- and J-specific primers, was used to amplify TCR beta CDR3 regions from genomic DNA. A proprietary barcode and Illumina adapter sequences were added to the CDR3 amplicons in a second PCR step. An Illumina MiSeq instrument was used for sequencing of the CDR3 libraries. For the original study's pipeline: Export and quality control were done with immunoSEQ Analyzer 3.0, while downstream analyses used R Bioconductor and Immunarch. Repertoire metrics were calculated using only productive rearrangements within the normalized downsampled data set. Pathologically expanded clonotypes were defined as those larger than 5 templates in the normalized cohort. Repertoire diversity was measured with the Inverse Simpson Index. The non-normalized data set was used for CMV-specificity analyses so that all clonotypes could be captured. This is the immuneACCESS table as TCRdb keeps it, with only in-frame sequences that have V and J called. A part of the clones is gone; compared with another copy, unresolved V genes explain less than half, and the rest is unexplained. The V and J calls and the clone size are those of that table, but D and trimming were determined from the DNA. Counted in this sample were about 8,700 clones; approximately 97% of them appeared once. Of the sample, roughly 2.3% is held by the ten largest clones.

Sequenced material: peripheral blood mononuclear cells, taken 100 days after allogeneic stem cell transplant. The source is a male patient between 60 and 69 years old who had an allogeneic stem cell transplant from a related donor, so the T cells may come from the graft donor. Some clones in this sample may be carry-over from other donors' samples. The chain joins TRBV7-2 to TRBJ1-1, with the D gene call left open. The CDR3 region reads CASSLARGFGEAFF. In nucleotide form, the sequence is TGTGCCAGCAGCTTGGCGCGGGGATTCGGTGAAGCTTTCTTT.